This T cell receptor (beta chain) came from a study of blood T cells in healthy people across ages. Primers used in a second PCR of about 7 to 12 cycles were a sample-barcoded 5' primer and a J-beta primer mix. TCRdb called the 5' RACE reads again in MiXCR, with one record for every CDR3 protein. Of about 1.1 million distinct CDR3 sequences in the sample, around two fifths were seen once. The count of this clonotype is one. This may come from a read error, since a much larger clone is one base off. This CDR3 has 11 amino acids. Germline CDR1 is MDHEN and CDR2 is SYDVKM. Sequenced material: blood. The TCR was taken from a man aged 18 to 29 in good health. The V call is TRBV28, the J call TRBJ2-1; D uncertain. The CDR3 nucleotides are TGTGCCGGCAGCTCCCTAGGTGAGCAGTTCTTC. Translated, it gives CAGSSLGEQFF.